A single sample is the source of the 4 T cell receptor beta chains below, sequenced in a study of T cell responses to AZD1222 COVID-19 vaccine. Sequencing was performed with immunoSEQ multiplex PCR; in TCRdb, only in-frame clones are kept and a portion is missing. The sample consists of under 200,000 clones, roughly 92% of them appearing once. Sequenced material: peripheral blood, taken on day 0 of AZD1222 vaccination. The receptors shown here come from an adult in good health.

This clone was seen once. The chain employs TRBV27 and TRBJ1-1; D possibly corresponds to TRBD1 (6 bases). Trimming removed 7 bases at V and 0 bases at J, with 15 bases between. The CDR3 consists of 15 residues. Germline CDR1 is MNHEY and CDR2 is SMNVEV (reference sequence). Here the CDR3 reads CASKQQGRMNTEAFF. CDR3 nucleotides: TGTGCCAGCAAACAACAGGGTCGCATGAACACTGAAGCTTTCTTT.

Here the CDR3 reads CASRTRTGENSPLHF. CDR3 DNA sequence: TGTGCCAGCAGAACGAGGACAGGCGAAAATTCACCCCTCCACTTT. The V call is TRBV2, the J call TRBJ1-6, with TRBD1 identical over 7 bases. J gave up 7 bases and V 6 bases, and 9 bases lay outside the gene matches. Germline CDR1 and CDR2: SNHLY and FYNNEI. The CDR3 totals 15 residues. Full variable domain (outside the CDR3, taken from reference TRBV2 and TRBJ1-6): EPEVTQTPSHQVTQMGQEVILRCVPISNHLYFYWYRQILGQKVEFLVSFYNNEISEKSEIFDDQFSVERPDGSNFTLKIRSTKLEDSAMYFCASRTRTGENSPLHFGNGTRLTVT.

The chain couples TRBV5-4 to TRBJ2-1, with unresolved D. Trimming took 4 bases from V and 3 from J, leaving 14 bases between them. The CDR3 is 15 residues long. CDR1 and CDR2 from the germline V gene are SGHNT and YYREEE (reference sequence). Written as DNA, the CDR3 is TGTGCCAGCAGCCCCCCCAGAACGTACTACAATGAGCAGTTCTTC. Its translation is CASSPPRTYYNEQFF.

This rearrangement joins TRBV5-1 to TRBJ2-6; tentatively, D is TRBD1 (5 bases). The CDR3 runs to 14 residues. Germline V gene sequence: CDR1 SGHRS, CDR2 YFSETQ. The V end was cut by 7 bases, the J end by 0 bases, with 8 bases between. The CDR3 DNA is TGCGCCAGCGTAGACAGCTCTGGGGCCAACGTCCTGACTTTC. This translates into CASVDSSGANVLTF.